This T cell receptor beta chain is from a study of cytomegalovirus exposure and HLA in healthy donors. Using immunoSEQ multiplex PCR, the repertoire was profiled, and TCRdb retains in-frame clones only, with some absent. The data hold 150,000 to 200,000 clones, with roughly 82% observed a single time. From germline, CDR1 is SNHLY and CDR2 FYNNEI. Trimming cost V 7 bases and J 4 bases, with 13 bases left between them. This CDR3 comprises 13 residues. The validation cohort, a group of 90 to 150 subjects, included the donors and was separate from the roughly 670-subject first cohort. Concerning this clone: The antigen is undetermined.

Study results and limitations: Most TCR sequences were seen very rarely across donors, but some public TCRs occurred in many. According to the study, roughly 160 TCR beta chains were cytomegalovirus-associated. It was reportedly the case that the classifier diagnosed cytomegalovirus status with high specificity and sensitivity.

The sequence was obtained from a woman between 18 and 29 years old in good health and CMV-seronegative. The V call is TRBV2, the J call TRBJ1-1; no reliable D call. The source material was PBMCs. CDR3 sequence (DNA): TGTGCCAGCATGTGGGGAGGTGTCACTGAAGCTTTCTTT. Translated, it gives CASMWGGVTEAFF. Looking up the rest from reference TRBV2 and TRBJ1-1 gives the full variable domain: EPEVTQTPSHQVTQMGQEVILRCVPISNHLYFYWYRQILGQKVEFLVSFYNNEISEKSEIFDDQFSVERPDGSNFTLKIRSTKLEDSAMYFCASMWGGVTEAFFGQGTRLTVV.